This TCR beta chain stems from a study of CD8 T cells in Susac syndrome. Random hexamers were used to reverse transcribe about 0.45 to 1 ug of RNA. The method of amplification for TCR beta CDR3 was immunoSEQ multiplex PCR, covering 54 Vbeta and 13 Jbeta. TCRdb ran MiXCR on the immunoSEQ multiplex PCR reads and lists one entry per CDR3 protein. The data show over 300,000 distinct CDR3 sequences, around 92% seen once. Sequencing of TCR beta covered CD8+ and CD4+ T cells obtained from blood. The CDR3 contains 15 residues. Germline CDR1 is PRHDT and CDR2 is FYEKMQ (reference sequence). V was pared by 1 base and J by 6 bases, with 7 bases of the junction left unmatched.

V is TRBV13 and J is TRBJ2-7; 9 nucleotides match TRBD2. The TCR originated in a human donor with multiple sclerosis. Sequenced sample: CD4+ T cells from PBMCs. In DNA, the CDR3 is TGTGCCAGCAGCTTAGCTAGCGGGGCTCCCCGCGAGCAGTACTTC. Protein product: CASSLASGAPREQYF.